The text below deals with one T cell receptor beta chain. The data belong to a study of OX40 agonist ivuxolimab in advanced cancers. Overall study: One patient with hepatocellular carcinoma and two with cutaneous melanoma, three in all, had partial responses.

TCRdb keeps only in-frame clones here, not all; method: immunoSEQ multiplex PCR. The sample consists of some 130,000 clones, about nine tenths of them appearing once. V lost 0 bases, J lost 5 bases, and 8 bases lay in between. Germline V gene sequence: CDR1 SGHTS, CDR2 YDEGEE. There are 14 residues in the CDR3. The input for sequencing was CD4+ or CD8+ T cells sorted from blood, taken in a trial of the OX40 agonist ivuxolimab. The chain combines TRBV5-8 with TRBJ2-2; no reliable D call. The TCR sequence derives from an adult with an advanced solid tumor such as melanoma, head and neck, liver or kidney cancer. CDR3 amino acids: CASSLEGGTGELFF. CDR3 sequence (DNA): TGTGCCAGCAGCTTGGAGGGTGGTACCGGGGAGCTGTTTTTT. The whole variable domain, remainder taken from reference TRBV5-8 and TRBJ2-2, is EAGVTQSPTHLIKTRGQQATLRCSPISGHTSVYWYQQALGLGLQFLLWYDEGEERNRGNFPPRFSGRQFPNYSSELNVNALELEDSALYLCASSLEGGTGELFFGEGSRLTVL.